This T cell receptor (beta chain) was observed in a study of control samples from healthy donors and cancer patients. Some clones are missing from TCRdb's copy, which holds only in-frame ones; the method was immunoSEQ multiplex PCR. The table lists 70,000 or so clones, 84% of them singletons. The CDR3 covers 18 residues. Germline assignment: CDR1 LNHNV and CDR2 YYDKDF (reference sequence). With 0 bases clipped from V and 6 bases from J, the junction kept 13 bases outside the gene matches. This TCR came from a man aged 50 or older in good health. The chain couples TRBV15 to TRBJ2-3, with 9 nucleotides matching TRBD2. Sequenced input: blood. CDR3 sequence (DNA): TGTGCCACCAGCAGAGAAACGGTACTAGCGGGCATCTTGGATACGCAGTATTTT. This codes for CATSRETVLAGILDTQYF.